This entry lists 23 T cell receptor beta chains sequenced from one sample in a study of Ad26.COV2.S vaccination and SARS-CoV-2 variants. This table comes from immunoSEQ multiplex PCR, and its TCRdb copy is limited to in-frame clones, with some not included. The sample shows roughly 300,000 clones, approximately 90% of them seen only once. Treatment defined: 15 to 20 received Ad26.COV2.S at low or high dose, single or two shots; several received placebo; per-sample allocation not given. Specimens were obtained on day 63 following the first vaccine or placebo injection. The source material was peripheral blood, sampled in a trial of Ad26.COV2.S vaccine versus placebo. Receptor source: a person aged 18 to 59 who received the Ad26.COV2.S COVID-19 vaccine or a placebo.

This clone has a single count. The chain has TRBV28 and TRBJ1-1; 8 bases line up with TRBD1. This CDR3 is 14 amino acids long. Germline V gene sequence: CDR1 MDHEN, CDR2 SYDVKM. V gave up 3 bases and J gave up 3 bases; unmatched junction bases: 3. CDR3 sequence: CASSFRGRYTEAFF. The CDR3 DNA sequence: TGTGCCAGCAGTTTCAGGGGGCGATACACTGAAGCTTTCTTT.

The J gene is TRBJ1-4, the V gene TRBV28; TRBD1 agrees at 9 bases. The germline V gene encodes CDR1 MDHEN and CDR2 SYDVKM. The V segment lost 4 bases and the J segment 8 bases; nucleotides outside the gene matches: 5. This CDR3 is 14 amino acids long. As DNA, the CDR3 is TGTGCCAGCAGTTCGGGACAGGGATACGAAAAACTGTTTTTT. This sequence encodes CASSSGQGYEKLFF.

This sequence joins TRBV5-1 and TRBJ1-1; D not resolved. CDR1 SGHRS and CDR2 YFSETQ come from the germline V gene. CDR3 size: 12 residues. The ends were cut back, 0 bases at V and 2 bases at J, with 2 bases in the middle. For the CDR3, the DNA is TGCGCCAGCAGCTTGGCAAACACTGAAGCTTTCTTT. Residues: CASSLANTEAFF.

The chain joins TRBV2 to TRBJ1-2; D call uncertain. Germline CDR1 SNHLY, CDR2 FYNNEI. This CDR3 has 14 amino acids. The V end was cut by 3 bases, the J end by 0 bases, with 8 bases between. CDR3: CASSEDAANYGYTF. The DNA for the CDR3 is TGTGCCAGCAGTGAGGACGCGGCTAACTATGGCTACACCTTC.

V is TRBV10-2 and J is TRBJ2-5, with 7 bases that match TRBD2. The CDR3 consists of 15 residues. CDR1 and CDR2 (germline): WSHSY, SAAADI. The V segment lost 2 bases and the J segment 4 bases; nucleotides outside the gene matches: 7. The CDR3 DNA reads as TGCGCCAGCAGTGAGAGTTCGGGAGGTCGAGAGACCCAGTACTTC. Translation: CASSESSGGRETQYF.

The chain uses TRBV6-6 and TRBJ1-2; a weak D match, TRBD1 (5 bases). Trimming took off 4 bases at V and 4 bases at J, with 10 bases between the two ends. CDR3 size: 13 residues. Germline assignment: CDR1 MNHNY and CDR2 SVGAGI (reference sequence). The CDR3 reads CASSSTASYGYTF. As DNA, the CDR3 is TGTGCCAGCAGTTCGACAGCATCCTATGGCTACACCTTC.

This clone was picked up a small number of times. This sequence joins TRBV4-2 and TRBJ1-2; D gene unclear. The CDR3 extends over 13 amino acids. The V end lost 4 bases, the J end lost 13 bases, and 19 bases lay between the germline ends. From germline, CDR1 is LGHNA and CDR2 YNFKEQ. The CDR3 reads CASSPQRNPTPTF. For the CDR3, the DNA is TGTGCCAGCAGCCCGCAACGGAACCCTACGCCCACCTTC.

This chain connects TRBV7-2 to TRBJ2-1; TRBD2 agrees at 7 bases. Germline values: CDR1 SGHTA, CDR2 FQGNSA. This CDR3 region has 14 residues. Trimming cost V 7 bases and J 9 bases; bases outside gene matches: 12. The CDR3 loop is CASTKGLRGGEQFF. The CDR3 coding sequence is TGTGCCAGCACCAAGGGGCTGCGCGGGGGTGAGCAGTTCTTC.

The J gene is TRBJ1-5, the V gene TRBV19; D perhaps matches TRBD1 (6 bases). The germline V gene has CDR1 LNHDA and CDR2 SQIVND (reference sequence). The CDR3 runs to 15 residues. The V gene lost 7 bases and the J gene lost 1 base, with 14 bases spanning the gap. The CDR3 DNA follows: TGTGCCAGTAAAGGGGGGGGTAGAAGCAATCAGCCCCAGCATTTT. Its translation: CASKGGGRSNQPQHF.

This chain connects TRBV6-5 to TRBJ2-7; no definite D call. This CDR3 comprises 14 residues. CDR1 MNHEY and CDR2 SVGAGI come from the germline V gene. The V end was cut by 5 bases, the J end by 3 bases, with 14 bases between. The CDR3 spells CASSRTPKNYEQYF. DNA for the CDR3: TGTGCCAGCAGTCGGACGCCGAAGAACTACGAGCAGTACTTC.

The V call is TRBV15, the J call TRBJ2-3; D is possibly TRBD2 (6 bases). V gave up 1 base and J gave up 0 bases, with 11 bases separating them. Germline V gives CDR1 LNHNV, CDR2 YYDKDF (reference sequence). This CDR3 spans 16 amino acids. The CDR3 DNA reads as TGTGCCACCAGCAGAGGATCTAGCGAAAGCACAGATACGCAGTATTTT. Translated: CATSRGSSESTDTQYF.

The CDR3 DNA sequence: TGTGCCAGCAGTGAGGTGGCGGGAGTAGCCTACGAGCAGTACTTC. The encoded protein is CASSEVAGVAYEQYF. This chain connects TRBV2 to TRBJ2-7; 7 nucleotides agree with TRBD2. From germline, CDR1 is SNHLY and CDR2 FYNNEI. J lost 2 bases, V lost 3 bases, and 7 bases had no gene match. The CDR3 extends over 15 amino acids.

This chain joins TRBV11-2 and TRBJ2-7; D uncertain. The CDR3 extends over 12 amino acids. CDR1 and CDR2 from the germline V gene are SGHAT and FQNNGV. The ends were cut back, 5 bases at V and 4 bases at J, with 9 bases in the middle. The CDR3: CASSPDGYEQYF. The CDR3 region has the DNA TGTGCCAGCAGCCCTGACGGATACGAGCAGTACTTC.

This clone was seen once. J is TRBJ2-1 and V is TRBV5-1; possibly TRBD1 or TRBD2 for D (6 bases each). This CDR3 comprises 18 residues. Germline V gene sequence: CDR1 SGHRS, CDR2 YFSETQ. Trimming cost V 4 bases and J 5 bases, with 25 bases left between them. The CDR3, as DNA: TGCGCCAGCAGCCTAAACCACAGGGTGGGCGGGGAGAACAATGAGCAGTTCTTC. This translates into CASSLNHRVGGENNEQFF. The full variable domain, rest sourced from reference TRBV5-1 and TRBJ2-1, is KAGVTQTPRYLIKTRGQQVTLSCSPISGHRSVSWYQQTPGQGLQFLFEYFSETQRNKGNFPGRFSGRQFSNSRSEMNVSTLELGDSALYLCASSLNHRVGGENNEQFFGPGTRLTVL.

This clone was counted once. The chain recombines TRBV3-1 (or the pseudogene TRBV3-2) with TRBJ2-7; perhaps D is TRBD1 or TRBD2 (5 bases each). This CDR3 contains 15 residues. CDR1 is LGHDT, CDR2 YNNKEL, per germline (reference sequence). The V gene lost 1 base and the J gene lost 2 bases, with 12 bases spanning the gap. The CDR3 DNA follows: TGTGCCAGCAGCCAAGTGGGGGATAAGGCCTACGAGCAGTACTTC. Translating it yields CASSQVGDKAYEQYF.

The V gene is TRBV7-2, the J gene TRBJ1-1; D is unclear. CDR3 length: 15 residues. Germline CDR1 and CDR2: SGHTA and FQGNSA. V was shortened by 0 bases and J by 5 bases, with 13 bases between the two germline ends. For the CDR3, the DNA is TGTGCCAGCAGCTTAGCGGGTCGGCTAGAGACTGAAGCTTTCTTT. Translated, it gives CASSLAGRLETEAFF.

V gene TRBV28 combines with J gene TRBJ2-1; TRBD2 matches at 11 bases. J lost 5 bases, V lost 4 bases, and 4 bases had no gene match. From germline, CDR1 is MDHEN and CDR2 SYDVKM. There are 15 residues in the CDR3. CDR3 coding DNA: TGTGCCAGCAGTTCACTAGCGGGAGTACACAATGAGCAGTTCTTC. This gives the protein CASSSLAGVHNEQFF.

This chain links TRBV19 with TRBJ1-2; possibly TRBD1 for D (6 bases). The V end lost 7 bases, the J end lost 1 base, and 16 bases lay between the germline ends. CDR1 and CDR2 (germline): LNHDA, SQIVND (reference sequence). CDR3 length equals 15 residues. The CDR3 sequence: CASKKTGTYNYGYTF. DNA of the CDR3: TGTGCCAGTAAAAAAACCGGGACATATAACTATGGCTACACCTTC.

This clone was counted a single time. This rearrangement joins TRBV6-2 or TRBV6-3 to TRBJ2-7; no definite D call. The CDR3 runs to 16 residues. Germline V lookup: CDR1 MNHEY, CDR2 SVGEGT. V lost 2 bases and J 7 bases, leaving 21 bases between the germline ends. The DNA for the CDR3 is TGTGCCAGCAGTTACGTCTCAGGTTCGAGGCCAAGTGAGCAGTACTTC. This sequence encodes CASSYVSGSRPSEQYF.

Written as DNA, the CDR3 is TGTGCCAGCAGCTTGGGTGGCACATTTAGCAATCAGCCCCAGCATTTT. Amino acids: CASSLGGTFSNQPQHF. The chain joins TRBV5-5 to TRBJ1-5; D unresolved. The germline V gene encodes CDR1 SGHKS and CDR2 YYEKEE (reference sequence). The V end lost 0 bases, the J end lost 0 bases, and 10 bases lay between the germline ends. The CDR3 length is 16 residues. The full variable domain, rest sourced from reference TRBV5-5 and TRBJ1-5, is DAGVTQSPTHLIKTRGQQVTLRCSPISGHKSVSWYQQVLGQGPQFIFQYYEKEERGRGNFPDRFSARQFPNYSSELNVNALLLGDSALYLCASSLGGTFSNQPQHFGDGTRLSIL.

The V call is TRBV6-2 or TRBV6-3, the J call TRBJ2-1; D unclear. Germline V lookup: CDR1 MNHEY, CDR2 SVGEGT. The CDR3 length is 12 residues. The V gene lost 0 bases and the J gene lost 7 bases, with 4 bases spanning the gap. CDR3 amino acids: CASSYSQNEQFF. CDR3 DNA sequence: TGTGCCAGCAGTTACTCCCAGAATGAGCAGTTCTTC.

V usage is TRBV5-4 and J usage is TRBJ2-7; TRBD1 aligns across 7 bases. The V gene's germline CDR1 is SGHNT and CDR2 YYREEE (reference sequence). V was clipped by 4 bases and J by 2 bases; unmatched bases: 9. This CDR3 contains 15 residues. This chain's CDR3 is CASSPFRDSTYEQYF. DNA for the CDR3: TGTGCCAGCAGCCCCTTTCGGGACAGCACCTACGAGCAGTACTTC.

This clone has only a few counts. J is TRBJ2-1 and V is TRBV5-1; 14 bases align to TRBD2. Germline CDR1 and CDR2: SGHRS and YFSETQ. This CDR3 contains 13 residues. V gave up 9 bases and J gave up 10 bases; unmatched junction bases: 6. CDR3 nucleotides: TGCGCCACCGGGACTAGCGGGGGTAGCGAGCAGTTCTTC. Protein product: CATGTSGGSEQFF.